This TCR beta chain appears in the sequencing data of a study of blood T cells in healthy people across ages. Trimming shortened V by 8 bases and J by 2 bases, and 19 bases separated the two germline ends. Germline assignment: CDR1 DFQATT and CDR2 SNEGSKA (reference sequence). This CDR3 has 14 amino acids. A sample-barcoded 5' primer and a J-beta primer mix were used in a second PCR of roughly 6 to 12 cycles. TCRdb re-called the 5' RACE reads with MiXCR, one entry per CDR3 protein. The table records about 800,000 distinct CDR3 sequences, around 25% of them present only once. The same sample was also used in a study of T cells of mothers and their children.

This receptor was taken from a boy under 18 in good health. Specimen: blood. This rearrangement joins TRBV20-1 to TRBJ2-7; tentatively, D is TRBD1 (6 bases). CDR3 region: CSPRGSSSTYEQYF. CDR3 DNA: TGCAGTCCCAGGGGTAGCAGTTCCACCTACGAGCAGTACTTC.